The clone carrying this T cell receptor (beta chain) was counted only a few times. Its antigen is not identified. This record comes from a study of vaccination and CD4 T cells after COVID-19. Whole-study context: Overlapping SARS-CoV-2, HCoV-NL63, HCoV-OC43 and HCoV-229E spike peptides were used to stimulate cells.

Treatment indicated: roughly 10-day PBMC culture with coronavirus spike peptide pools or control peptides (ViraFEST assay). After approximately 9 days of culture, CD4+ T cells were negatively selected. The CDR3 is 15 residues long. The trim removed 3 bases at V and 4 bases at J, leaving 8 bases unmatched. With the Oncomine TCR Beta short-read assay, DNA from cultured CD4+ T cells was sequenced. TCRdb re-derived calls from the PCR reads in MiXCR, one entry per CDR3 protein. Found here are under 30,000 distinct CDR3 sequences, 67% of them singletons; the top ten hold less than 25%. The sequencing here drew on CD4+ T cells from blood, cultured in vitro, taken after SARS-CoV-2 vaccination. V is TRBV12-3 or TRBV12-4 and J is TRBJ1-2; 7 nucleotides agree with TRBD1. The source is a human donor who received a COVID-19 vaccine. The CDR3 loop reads CASSFVDRVPYGYTF. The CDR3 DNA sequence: TGTGCCAGCAGTTTCGTAGACAGGGTCCCCTATGGCTACACCTTC.